The next 2 T cell receptor beta chains were all read from a single sample in a study of T cells in Graves' hyperthyroidism and ophthalmopathy. TCR beta CDR3 region amplification was performed from RNA transcripts. HTBI primers were employed in a first-round RT-PCR of the TCR CDR3. One entry per CDR3 protein results from TCRdb running MiXCR on the multiplex PCR reads. The sample consists of some 180,000 distinct CDR3 sequences, about 17% of them appearing once. Sequenced sample: blood. These receptors came from a woman between 45 and 60 years old with Graves' hyperthyroidism.

This clonotype was seen repeatedly, ten times or more. V is TRBV20-1 and J is TRBJ1-4, with D uncertain. Germline V gene sequence: CDR1 DFQATT, CDR2 SNEGSKA (reference sequence). This CDR3 has 13 residues. V was pared by 1 base and J by 11 bases, with 14 bases between. CDR3 DNA: TGCAGTGCTAGAGTGAGGCAGTCCGGGAAACTGTTTTTT. It translates to CSARVRQSGKLFF.

This clonotype was observed many times. The chain joins TRBV5-1 to TRBJ2-1; 8 positions agree with TRBD2. Germline V gene lookup returns CDR1 SGHRS and CDR2 YFSETQ. Trimming took 3 bases from V and 5 from J; bases not matched to a gene: 10. CDR3 length equals 16 residues. The CDR3 region is CASSSGGSGVNNEQFF. Written as DNA, the CDR3 is TGCGCCAGCAGCTCCGGGGGTAGCGGGGTCAACAATGAGCAGTTCTTC.